The 10 T cell receptor beta chains presented below share a single source sample, sequenced in a study of post-analysis software for immune sequencing data. General observations from the study: Controls had lower frequencies than patients of 4 or 5 TRBV segments, which included TRBV5-6, TRBV5-1 and TRBV20-1.

TCR beta cDNA libraries had unique molecular identifiers. From the PCR reads, TCRdb called clonotypes with MiXCR, one entry per CDR3 protein. The sample consists of around 770,000 distinct CDR3 sequences, roughly 50% of them appearing once. These receptors have no known antigen. The specimen sequenced was blood. The receptors were gathered from a girl aged 10 to 17 with multiple sclerosis.

This rearrangement joins TRBV6-6 to TRBJ2-7; the D is unclear. The ends were cut back, 7 bases at V and 4 bases at J, with 11 bases in the middle. Germline assignment: CDR1 MNHNY and CDR2 SVGAGI (reference sequence). This CDR3 spans 12 amino acids. The CDR3 region is CASTPNPYEQYF. CDR3 nucleotide sequence: TGTGCCAGCACCCCGAACCCATACGAGCAGTACTTC.

J is TRBJ2-4 and V is TRBV29-1; 9 nucleotides agree with TRBD1. Near its end, the DNA agrees better with TRBJ2-7, so the J call may be wrong. There are 12 residues in the CDR3. The V gene's germline CDR1 is SQVTM and CDR2 ANQGSEA. CDR3 loop: CSPRDRASEQYF. DNA of the CDR3: TGCAGCCCCCGGGACAGGGCAAGCGAGCAGTACTTC.

V is TRBV7-9 and J is TRBJ2-1; 7 nucleotides match TRBD2. J was trimmed by 6 bases and V by 5 bases; bases with no gene match: 10. Germline V lookup: CDR1 SEHNR, CDR2 FQNEAQ (reference sequence). This CDR3 spans 15 amino acids. CDR3 nucleotide sequence: TGTGCCAGCAGCAGAACCGGGACTAAGGGCAATGAGCAGTTCTTC. This translates into CASSRTGTKGNEQFF. The whole variable domain, filled in from reference TRBV7-9 and TRBJ2-1, reads DTGVSQNPRHKITKRGQNVTFRCDPISEHNRLYWYRQTLGQGPEFLTYFQNEAQLEKSRLLSDRFSAERPKGSFSTLEIQRTEQGDSAMYLCASSRTGTKGNEQFFGPGTRLTVL.

The chain carries TRBV28 and TRBJ2-1; D not resolved. The CDR3 contains 14 residues. Trimming left V 7 bases short and J 9 bases short, with 19 bases between. Germline CDR1 MDHEN, CDR2 SYDVKM. In nucleotides, the CDR3 is TGTGCCAGCAAGCAGACGCTTGCGCCGGGTGAGCAGTTCTTC. It yields the protein CASKQTLAPGEQFF.

This chain joins TRBV4-2 and TRBJ2-3, with 8 bases fitting TRBD2. The CDR3 runs 17 residues. The V gene end was trimmed by 4 bases and the J gene end by 5 bases; junction bases not matched to a gene: 14. Germline CDR1 reads LGHNA; CDR2 reads YNFKEQ. The CDR3 DNA reads TGTGCCAGCAGCCCAAGGGGCGGGAGGCCGGATAGAGATACGCAGTATTTT. This gives the protein CASSPRGGRPDRDTQYF.

Comment on this clonotype: At one of its ends the junction is not consistent with the germline gene, which may arise from a read error. The chain carries TRBV3-1 and TRBJ1-6; D is unresolved. The CDR3 loop spans 13 amino acids. Germline V gene sequence: CDR1 LGHDT, CDR2 YNNKEL (reference sequence). The CDR3 is CASSQGPNSPPHF. CDR3 nucleotide sequence: TGTGCCAGCAGCCAGGGCCCCAATTCACCCCCCCACTTT.

This rearrangement joins TRBV24-1 to TRBJ2-7; D is perhaps TRBD1 or TRBD2 (5 bases each). Per germline, CDR1 KGHDR and CDR2 SFDVKD. The V and J ends lost 3 bases and 6 bases respectively, with 14 bases between them. The CDR3 covers 14 residues. The CDR3 loop reads CATSDVGDRGEQYF. CDR3 bases: TGTGCCACCAGTGATGTGGGGGATCGGGGCGAGCAGTACTTC.

In its sample, this clonotype was seen once. The J gene is TRBJ1-2, the V gene TRBV4-3; a possible D gene is TRBD1 (5 bases). V lost 2 bases, J lost 3 bases, and 13 bases lay in between. CDR1 is LGHNA and CDR2 is YSLEER in the germline V gene. The CDR3 has 15 amino acids. The CDR3 DNA reads TGCGCCAGCAGCCAATGGACATCAGGAGACTATGGCTACACCTTC. Protein product: CASSQWTSGDYGYTF.

The table lists this clonotype with a few counts. This chain joins TRBV4-2 and TRBJ2-4; 12 nucleotides align to TRBD2. V dropped 0 bases and J dropped 0; count of bases not matched to a gene: 9. Germline CDR1 LGHNA, CDR2 YNFKEQ. CDR3 length: 20 amino acids. The CDR3 sequence: CASSQELAGGKNLAKNIQYF. CDR3 sequence (DNA): TGTGCCAGCAGCCAAGAACTAGCGGGAGGAAAGAACCTAGCCAAAAACATTCAGTACTTC.

The chain uses TRBV20-1 and TRBJ2-3; TRBD2 matches at 12 bases. With V trimmed by 5 bases and J by 4 bases, 10 bases remained unmatched. The CDR3 is 16 residues long. Germline V lookup: CDR1 DFQATT, CDR2 SNEGSKA (reference sequence). The CDR3 loop is CSAVRLAGDWADTQYF. In nucleotides, the CDR3 is TGCAGTGCTGTCAGACTAGCGGGAGATTGGGCAGATACGCAGTATTTT.